One sample yielded the 30 T cell receptor beta chains listed below, sequenced in a study of T cell responses to AZD1222 COVID-19 vaccine. Assay used: immunoSEQ multiplex PCR; TCRdb lists only in-frame clones, some missing. The sample consists of 95,000 to 150,000 clones, about nine tenths of them appearing once. Here the sequenced sample was peripheral blood, taken 28 days after the second dose of the MenACWY control vaccine. Receptors were obtained from an adult who received the MenACWY meningococcal vaccine as a control.

V is TRBV25-1 and J is TRBJ2-5; 11 bases line up with TRBD1. V dropped 1 base and J dropped 5; count of bases not matched to a gene: 9. The CDR3 totals 17 residues. CDR1 MGHDK and CDR2 SYGVNS come from the germline V gene. The DNA of the CDR3 is TGTGCCAGCAGTGAATTCTACGGACAGGGGGCATGGGAGACCCAGTACTTC. Its protein is CASSEFYGQGAWETQYF. The full variable domain, rest sourced from reference TRBV25-1 and TRBJ2-5, is EADIYQTPRYLVIGTGKKITLECSQTMGHDKMYWYQQDPGMELHLIHYSYGVNSTEKGDLSSESTVSRIRTEHFPLTLESARPSHTSQYLCASSEFYGQGAWETQYFGPGTRLLVL.

This sequence joins TRBV3-1 (or the pseudogene TRBV3-2) and TRBJ1-1, with unresolved D. The CDR3 spans 13 residues. The V gene's germline CDR1 is LGHDT and CDR2 YNNKEL (reference sequence). Trimming cost V 4 bases and J 5 bases, with 11 bases left between them. The CDR3 DNA follows: TGTGCCAGCAGCCGCTCCTTAGAGACTGAAGCTTTCTTT. This codes for CASSRSLETEAFF.

The V call is TRBV29-1, the J call TRBJ2-1, with a tentative D call TRBD1 (5 bases). This CDR3 contains 14 residues. Trimming cost V 7 bases and J 0 bases, with 13 bases left between them. Per the germline V gene, CDR1 is SQVTM and CDR2 is ANQGSEA. The CDR3 loop reads CSERDGHSYNEQFF. Here the CDR3 DNA reads TGCAGCGAAAGAGACGGACACTCCTACAATGAGCAGTTCTTC.

The chain uses TRBV5-6 and TRBJ1-2; D is perhaps TRBD1 (5 bases). V lost 4 bases, J lost 3 bases, and 13 bases lay in between. The CDR3 runs 14 residues. Germline-derived CDR1 and CDR2 are SGHDT and YYEEEE. The CDR3, as DNA: TGTGCCAGCAGCCGGGACGGGATTTACTATGGCTACACCTTC. Translated: CASSRDGIYYGYTF.

This chain uses TRBV24-1 with TRBJ2-2; D is perhaps TRBD1 (6 bases). Trimming removed 0 bases at V and 4 bases at J, with 20 bases between. The CDR3 has 19 amino acids. Germline V gene lookup returns CDR1 KGHDR and CDR2 SFDVKD. CDR3 sequence reads: CATSDLLGRGPASTGELFF. The CDR3 nucleotides are TGTGCCACCAGTGATTTGCTGGGCAGGGGACCCGCTAGCACCGGGGAGCTGTTTTTT.

This clone was seen a single time. The chain uses TRBV28 and TRBJ1-3, with D hard to call. Germline V gene lookup returns CDR1 MDHEN and CDR2 SYDVKM. The CDR3 loop spans 15 amino acids. The V and J ends lost 2 bases and 0 bases respectively, with 8 bases between them. The CDR3 DNA is TGTGCCAGCAGTTTAATACGGGGCTCTGGAAACACCATATATTTT. Translated, it gives CASSLIRGSGNTIYF.

This chain joins TRBV7-2 and TRBJ2-7; D is undetermined. V dropped 2 bases and J dropped 2 bases, with 7 bases sitting between them. The CDR3 length is 13 residues. The germline V gene has CDR1 SGHTA and CDR2 FQGNSA. CDR3 loop: CASSLRPTYEQYF. The CDR3 nucleotides are TGTGCCAGCAGCTTAAGGCCGACCTACGAGCAGTACTTC.

A single count supports this clone. This chain uses TRBV19 with TRBJ1-5; 8 nucleotides line up with TRBD1. Germline values: CDR1 LNHDA, CDR2 SQIVND (reference sequence). The CDR3 has 18 residues. Trimming cost V 5 bases and J 3 bases; bases outside gene matches: 15. CDR3 coding DNA: TGTGCCAGTAGTGGGGGTATTTTTGTGGACAGGGCCAATCAGCCCCAGCATTTT. This encodes CASSGGIFVDRANQPQHF. The entire variable domain, with the rest obtained from reference TRBV19 and TRBJ1-5, is as follows: DGGITQSPKYLFRKEGQNVTLSCEQNLNHDAMYWYRQDPGQGLRLIYYSQIVNDFQKGDIAEGYSVSREKKESFPLTVTSAQKNPTAFYLCASSGGIFVDRANQPQHFGDGTRLSIL.

The chain is built from TRBV7-9 and TRBJ1-4; D may be TRBD1 (5 bases). The CDR3 contains 16 residues. In germline, CDR1 is SEHNR, CDR2 FQNEAQ (reference sequence). Trimming removed 5 bases from V and 4 bases from J, with 17 bases in between. In DNA, the CDR3 is TGTGCCAGCAGCCCGCCCGTGGGGCGCAATAATGAAAAACTGTTTTTT. As protein: CASSPPVGRNNEKLFF.

The chain carries TRBV7-8 and TRBJ2-3; no clear D. Per germline, CDR1 SGHVS and CDR2 FQNEAQ. The CDR3 has 11 residues. V gave up 5 bases and J gave up 7 bases, with 7 bases separating them. DNA for the CDR3: TGTGCCAGCAGCCGCGATTATACGCAGTATTTT. It encodes CASSRDYTQYF.

The V call is TRBV19, the J call TRBJ2-5, with D perhaps assigned TRBD1 or TRBD2 (5 bases each). The V gene lost 7 bases and the J gene lost 1 base, with 16 bases spanning the gap. The CDR3 is made up of 15 amino acids. Germline values: CDR1 LNHDA, CDR2 SQIVND (reference sequence). The CDR3 DNA sequence: TGTGCCAGTACCCCGACTGGGGCGGGCCAAGAGACCCAGTACTTC. Residues: CASTPTGAGQETQYF.

This chain links TRBV7-9 with TRBJ1-3; D is ambiguous. This CDR3 contains 14 residues. The germline CDR1 and CDR2 sequences are SEHNR and FQNEAQ (reference sequence). Trimming shortened V by 4 bases and J by 4 bases, and 11 bases separated the two germline ends. The CDR3: CASSSPDAGNTIYF. In DNA form, the CDR3 reads TGTGCCAGCAGCTCCCCCGACGCGGGAAACACCATATATTTT.

The chain has TRBV24-1 and TRBJ2-7; no clear D gene. The germline V and J ends were trimmed by 0 bases and 0 bases, with 11 bases remaining between them. Germline CDR1 and CDR2: KGHDR and SFDVKD. The CDR3 covers 16 residues. The CDR3 region is CATSDLRLDSSYEQYF. CDR3 nucleotide sequence: TGTGCCACCAGTGATTTGCGTCTGGATAGCTCCTACGAGCAGTACTTC.

J is TRBJ2-5 and V is TRBV27, with D possibly being TRBD2 (6 bases). The V and J ends lost 5 bases and 5 bases respectively, with 15 bases between them. The CDR3 has 14 residues. Germline assignment: CDR1 MNHEY and CDR2 SMNVEV (reference sequence). The CDR3 here is CASSPPRGQETQYF. The CDR3 DNA follows: TGTGCCAGCAGTCCCCCGCGGGGTCAGGAGACCCAGTACTTC.

The chain links TRBV28 to TRBJ1-2, with D possibly being TRBD1 (5 bases). V lost 5 bases and J 2 bases, leaving 15 bases between the germline ends. Looked up from germline, CDR1 is MDHEN and CDR2 is SYDVKM. This CDR3 is 15 amino acids long. The CDR3 is CASSPRGSKNYGYTF. In DNA, the CDR3 is TGTGCCAGCAGTCCCCGGGGCTCAAAGAACTATGGCTACACCTTC.

The chain links TRBV7-6 to TRBJ2-3; 9 bases fit TRBD1. Germline V gene sequence: CDR1 SGHVS, CDR2 FNYEAQ. The CDR3 is 15 amino acids. V trimming: 0 bases; J trimming: 7 bases; junction bases outside the gene matches: 5. The chain's CDR3 is CASSLALQGAHTQYF. The DNA for the CDR3 is TGTGCCAGCAGCTTAGCGCTACAGGGGGCCCATACGCAGTATTTT.

V and J are TRBV2 and TRBJ1-2; 7 bases align to TRBD1. J was trimmed by 2 bases and V by 7 bases; bases with no gene match: 1. Germline V gives CDR1 SNHLY, CDR2 FYNNEI. The CDR3 is 12 residues long. The chain's CDR3 is CASKTGNYGYTF. In DNA form, the CDR3 reads TGTGCCAGCAAGACAGGGAACTATGGCTACACCTTC.

V and J are TRBV27 and TRBJ2-1, with D unclear. Germline assignment: CDR1 MNHEY and CDR2 SMNVEV (reference sequence). This CDR3 contains 12 residues. Trimming took off 7 bases at V and 2 bases at J, with 6 bases between the two ends. The CDR3 reads CASTGPYNEQFF. The CDR3 nucleotides read TGTGCCAGCACCGGACCCTACAATGAGCAGTTCTTC.

The rearrangement joins TRBV12-3 or TRBV12-4 to TRBJ1-5, with D possibly being TRBD1 (6 bases). Trimming removed 7 bases from V and 5 bases from J, with 12 bases in between. The CDR3 consists of 13 residues. This chain's CDR3 is CASTISGDQPQHF. In nucleotides, the CDR3 is TGTGCCAGCACAATCTCAGGGGATCAGCCCCAGCATTTT.

The chain employs TRBV11-3 and TRBJ2-1, with 7 positions matching TRBD2. Looked up from germline, CDR1 is SGHNT and CDR2 is YENEEA. CDR3 size: 14 residues. V gave up 0 bases and J gave up 7 bases; unmatched junction bases: 3. The CDR3: CASSLDRGGNEQFF. In nucleotides, the CDR3 is TGTGCCAGCAGCTTAGATCGGGGAGGGAATGAGCAGTTCTTC.

The CDR3 protein is CASSQVAGKTEAFF. CDR3 coding DNA: TGTGCCAGCAGCCAAGTTGCAGGGAAGACTGAAGCTTTCTTT. The V and J genes are TRBV3-1 (or the pseudogene TRBV3-2) and TRBJ1-1, with a possible D match to TRBD1 (5 bases). V dropped 1 base and J dropped 5 bases, with 11 bases sitting between them. CDR1 is LGHDT and CDR2 is YNNKEL in the germline V gene (reference sequence). This CDR3 region has 14 residues.

This clone was counted once. The chain carries TRBV28 and TRBJ1-2, with D possibly matching TRBD1 (6 bases). Trimming took 2 bases from V and 7 from J, leaving 14 bases between them. The CDR3 is made up of 14 amino acids. The germline gives CDR1 MDHEN, CDR2 SYDVKM. In DNA form, the CDR3 reads TGTGCCAGCAGTTTACTCTACCAAGGGGGTGGCTACACCTTC. Residues: CASSLLYQGGGYTF.

This clone appeared once. The chain joins TRBV20-1 to TRBJ1-2, with TRBD1 identical over 7 bases. After removal of 3 bases from V and 7 bases from J, the junction contained 5 bases not matched to a gene. CDR1 DFQATT and CDR2 SNEGSKA come from the germline V gene (reference sequence). The CDR3 spans 12 residues. The CDR3 spells CSASQGETGYTF. CDR3 sequence (DNA): TGCAGTGCTAGTCAGGGGGAAACTGGCTACACCTTC.

This clone was seen a handful of times. This chain connects TRBV7-7 to TRBJ2-2; no firm D call. The CDR3 sequence is 13 residues long. With 2 bases removed from V and 6 bases from J, the gap between germline ends came to 7 bases. The germline CDR1 and CDR2 sequences are SSHAT and FNYEAQ (reference sequence). The DNA for the CDR3 is TGTGCCAGCAGCTTAATGGATGCCGGGGAGCTGTTTTTT. This encodes CASSLMDAGELFF.

V usage is TRBV14 and J usage is TRBJ1-2; D gene ambiguous. This CDR3 region has 14 residues. Germline assignment: CDR1 SGHDN and CDR2 FVKESK. Deletions cut 1 base from V and 2 bases from J, with 8 bases between. CDR3 sequence (DNA): TGTGCCAGCAGCCAAGTAAACGGAAACTATGGCTACACCTTC. Protein product: CASSQVNGNYGYTF.

This chain joins TRBV19 and TRBJ1-6, with TRBD1 identical over 10 bases. The germline V gene has CDR1 LNHDA and CDR2 SQIVND (reference sequence). With 5 bases clipped from V and 6 bases from J, the junction kept 10 bases outside the gene matches. The CDR3 extends over 17 amino acids. The CDR3 loop reads CASSPSPGQGGNSPLHF. The CDR3 DNA reads TGTGCCAGTAGTCCTTCTCCAGGACAGGGGGGTAATTCACCCCTCCACTTT.

The V gene is TRBV19, the J gene TRBJ2-1; no firm D call. The CDR3 extends over 15 amino acids. The V and J ends lost 3 bases and 6 bases respectively, with 15 bases between them. Germline CDR1 is LNHDA and CDR2 is SQIVND (reference sequence). CDR3 residues: CASSIKVWAINEQFF. The CDR3, as DNA: TGTGCCAGTAGTATCAAGGTTTGGGCAATCAATGAGCAGTTCTTC.

The rearrangement links TRBV19 to TRBJ1-2; possible D gene TRBD1, 5 bases. V lost 5 bases to trimming and J lost 8 bases, with 18 bases between them. The germline gives CDR1 LNHDA, CDR2 SQIVND (reference sequence). The CDR3 has 14 residues. CDR3 protein: CASSVRDPLGGYTF. The DNA for the CDR3 is TGTGCCAGTAGTGTCCGGGACCCCCTAGGCGGCTACACCTTC. Full variable domain (rest looked up from reference TRBV19 and TRBJ1-2): DGGITQSPKYLFRKEGQNVTLSCEQNLNHDAMYWYRQDPGQGLRLIYYSQIVNDFQKGDIAEGYSVSREKKESFPLTVTSAQKNPTAFYLCASSVRDPLGGYTFGSGTRLTVV.

V gene TRBV28 combines with J gene TRBJ2-2, with 11 bases matching TRBD2. With 3 bases clipped from V and 0 bases from J, the junction kept 12 bases outside the gene matches. CDR3 length: 20 residues. CDR1 and CDR2 from the germline V gene are MDHEN and SYDVKM. CDR3 nucleotide sequence: TGTGCCAGCAGTTTCCCCTTAGCGGGAGGGCCCTTAACGAACACCGGGGAGCTGTTTTTT. Amino acids: CASSFPLAGGPLTNTGELFF.

The chain employs TRBV4-1 and TRBJ2-7; D possibly corresponds to TRBD2 (6 bases). From germline, CDR1 is MGHRA and CDR2 YSYEKL. V lost 0 bases, J lost 4 bases, and 7 bases lay in between. The CDR3 runs 13 residues. The CDR3 sequence is CASSQDGGYEQYV. CDR3 sequence (DNA): TGCGCCAGCAGCCAAGATGGGGGGTACGAGCAGTACGTC.